A single sample is the source of the 13 T cell receptor beta chains below, sequenced in a study of graft-versus-host responses after intestinal transplantation. The table came from immunoSEQ multiplex PCR; TCRdb's copy has only in-frame clones and leaves some out. The sample lists roughly 97,000 clones; 87% were seen once. Their antigen targets remain unknown. The sample here was unstimulated CD4+ T cells sorted from spleen or lymph node cells, taken before intestinal transplant. These receptors were collected from a human donor who received an intestinal transplant.

The DNA for the CDR3 is TGCGCCAGCAGCCCGACTGGCGATAAGTCGTACGAGCAGTACTTC. Translated, it gives CASSPTGDKSYEQYF. This chain links TRBV5-1 with TRBJ2-7; unclear D gene. Germline V lookup: CDR1 SGHRS, CDR2 YFSETQ. Trimming left V 4 bases short and J 4 bases short, with 18 bases between. CDR3 length equals 15 residues. Drawing the rest from reference TRBV5-1 and TRBJ2-7, the complete variable domain is KAGVTQTPRYLIKTRGQQVTLSCSPISGHRSVSWYQQTPGQGLQFLFEYFSETQRNKGNFPGRFSGRQFSNSRSEMNVSTLELGDSALYLCASSPTGDKSYEQYFGPGTRLTVT.

In its sample, this clone was seen a few times. The chain recombines TRBV18 with TRBJ2-7; 7 bases are shared with TRBD2. Germline assignment: CDR1 KGHSH and CDR2 LQKENI. The CDR3 has 15 residues. Trimming removed 3 bases from V and 4 bases from J; junction bases left unmatched: 9. The DNA of the CDR3 is TGTGCCAGCTCACCCCCCAGCGGGAAAGGGTACGAGCAGTACTTC. Translating it yields CASSPPSGKGYEQYF. Full variable domain (remainder filled in from reference TRBV18 and TRBJ2-7): NAGVMQNPRHLVRRRGQEARLRCSPMKGHSHVYWYRQLPEEGLKFMVYLQKENIIDESGMPKERFSAEFPKEGPSILRIQQVVRGDSAAYFCASSPPSGKGYEQYFGPGTRLTVT.

The chain employs TRBV5-6 and TRBJ2-7; TRBD2 might be the D (6 bases). This CDR3 has 15 amino acids. Trimming removed 1 base at V and 2 bases at J, with 13 bases between. Germline CDR1 reads SGHDT; CDR2 reads YYEEEE. The CDR3 protein is CASSLLVGGTYEQYF. CDR3 sequence (DNA): TGTGCCAGCAGCTTGTTGGTGGGGGGAACCTACGAGCAGTACTTC.

This clone was seen once. The chain links TRBV6-1 to TRBJ2-5; 11 bases fit TRBD2. The CDR3 length is 15 residues. Germline loops: CDR1 MNHNS, CDR2 SASEGT. With 5 bases clipped from V and 4 bases from J, the junction kept 6 bases outside the gene matches. CDR3 nucleotides: TGTGCCAGCAGTACCTTAGCGGGAGGGGGAGAGACCCAGTACTTC. Protein product: CASSTLAGGGETQYF.

The J gene is TRBJ1-5, the V gene TRBV5-5; no clear D. Trimming left V 4 bases short and J 7 bases short, with 18 bases between. Germline CDR1 and CDR2: SGHKS and YYEKEE (reference sequence). This CDR3 spans 15 amino acids. Here the CDR3 reads CASSPRDGIGQPQHF. DNA for the CDR3: TGTGCCAGCAGCCCCCGTGATGGTATCGGGCAGCCCCAGCATTTT.

The V call is TRBV2, the J call TRBJ1-6; D is undetermined. The V gene's germline CDR1 is SNHLY and CDR2 FYNNEI. Trimming removed 8 bases from V and 4 bases from J, with 15 bases in between. This CDR3 spans 15 amino acids. The DNA of the CDR3 is TGTGCCAGCCGATACTTCACAGATTATAATTCACCCCTCCACTTT. This encodes CASRYFTDYNSPLHF. The whole variable domain, filled in from reference TRBV2 and TRBJ1-6, reads EPEVTQTPSHQVTQMGQEVILRCVPISNHLYFYWYRQILGQKVEFLVSFYNNEISEKSEIFDDQFSVERPDGSNFTLKIRSTKLEDSAMYFCASRYFTDYNSPLHFGNGTRLTVT.

The genes are TRBV6-4 and TRBJ1-3; no reliable D call. Trimming took off 0 bases at V and 1 base at J, with 13 bases between the two ends. The CDR3 covers 17 residues. Looked up from germline, CDR1 is MRHNA and CDR2 is SNTAGT. The CDR3 DNA reads as TGTGCCAGCAGTGACTCGATTAGGGCGGCATCTGGAAACACCATATATTTT. The encoded protein is CASSDSIRAASGNTIYF.

This chain uses TRBV27 with TRBJ2-5, with TRBD1 identical over 7 bases. CDR3 length: 14 residues. Germline V gene sequence: CDR1 MNHEY, CDR2 SMNVEV (reference sequence). V gave up 4 bases and J gave up 3 bases; unmatched junction bases: 5. The CDR3: CASSSTGIEETQYF. The CDR3 nucleotides read TGTGCCAGCAGTTCGACAGGGATCGAAGAGACCCAGTACTTC.

The chain links TRBV30 to TRBJ1-1, with TRBD1 as a possible D gene (5 bases). This CDR3 contains 12 residues. V lost 8 bases to trimming and J lost 3 bases, with 13 bases between them. Germline V CDR1 and CDR2: GTSNPN, SVGIG (reference sequence). The CDR3 nucleotides read TGTGCCCAACAGACAGTCTACACTGAAGCTTTCTTT. This gives the protein CAQQTVYTEAFF.

The chain uses TRBV2 and TRBJ1-3; D not resolved. The V gene's germline CDR1 is SNHLY and CDR2 FYNNEI. V was trimmed by 5 bases and J by 0 bases, leaving 8 bases between them. The length of the CDR3 is 14 residues. The CDR3 DNA reads TGTGCCAGCAGTCGGACGAGCTCTGGAAACACCATATATTTT. Protein sequence: CASSRTSSGNTIYF.

The chain uses TRBV4-1 and TRBJ2-5; 9 bases align to TRBD2. J gave up 1 base and V 0 bases, and 6 bases lay outside the gene matches. Germline V gene data show CDR1 as MGHRA and CDR2 as YSYEKL. The CDR3 spans 17 residues. CDR3 residues: CASSQEGATSGQETQYF. As DNA, the CDR3 is TGCGCCAGCAGCCAAGAAGGGGCGACTAGCGGCCAAGAGACCCAGTACTTC.

For the CDR3, the DNA is TGTGCCAGCAGCTTACGGGACTCCTACAATGAGCAGTTCTTC. Translation: CASSLRDSYNEQFF. The chain uses TRBV7-9 and TRBJ2-1; D perhaps matches TRBD2 (5 bases). This CDR3 is built from 14 residues. Trimming pared 2 bases from V and 0 bases from J, leaving 5 bases between. Looked up from germline, CDR1 is SEHNR and CDR2 is FQNEAQ (reference sequence). The whole variable domain, remainder taken from reference TRBV7-9 and TRBJ2-1, is DTGVSQNPRHKITKRGQNVTFRCDPISEHNRLYWYRQTLGQGPEFLTYFQNEAQLEKSRLLSDRFSAERPKGSFSTLEIQRTEQGDSAMYLCASSLRDSYNEQFFGPGTRLTVL.

The chain recombines TRBV19 with TRBJ2-2; D gene uncertain. Trimming cost V 0 bases and J 7 bases, with 9 bases left between them. The CDR3 totals 14 residues. The germline gives CDR1 LNHDA, CDR2 SQIVND (reference sequence). The chain's CDR3 is CASSIDLTGGELFF. The CDR3 coding sequence is TGTGCCAGTAGTATAGACCTCACCGGCGGGGAGCTGTTTTTT.